The 32 T cell receptor beta chains below come from one sample, sequenced in a study of T cell clonality in common variable immunodeficiency. The data were produced by immunoSEQ multiplex PCR, yet TCRdb's version contains in-frame clones alone and is incomplete. This sample has approximately 44,000 clones, each found more than once. The specimen was peripheral blood mononuclear cells. The receptors come from a person aged 18-70 years in good health.

This clone was counted at least ten times. The CDR3 region is CASSERRANFYGYTF. Partial CDR3 DNA: TGTGCCAGCAGTGAAAGGAGGGCCAACTTCTATGGC. The chain joins TRBV6-1 to TRBJ1-2; D remains ambiguous. The read gets to within 3 residues of the CDR3 end, and the germline J gene fills in the rest. Germline V gives CDR1 MNHNS, CDR2 SASEGT. The CDR3 consists of 15 residues. V was clipped by 2 bases and J by 4 bases, with 14 bases between them.

The sample holds many counts of this clone. The missing CDR3 end, 3 residues past where the read stops, is filled in from the germline J gene. The genes are TRBV6-4 and TRBJ2-1, with 7 bases fitting TRBD2. This CDR3 has 14 residues. Unmatched junction bases numbered 14, after V lost 11 bases and J lost 7 bases. The germline V gene has CDR1 MRHNA and CDR2 SNTAGT. The CDR3 DNA, read in part, is TGTGCCGCTCGCGGGAGACTAGCATGGAATGAG. This sequence encodes CAARGRLAWNE. The full CDR3 reads CAARGRLAWNEQFF.

This clone was observed many times. From the germline J gene comes the end of the CDR3, since the read stops 3 residues before it. V is TRBV30 and J is TRBJ1-1, with D perhaps matching TRBD1 (5 bases). This CDR3 has 13 residues. Trimming took 2 bases from V and 0 from J, leaving 7 bases between them. The germline V gene has CDR1 GTSNPN and CDR2 SVGIG (reference sequence). The sequenced CDR3 bases are TGTGCCTGGAGTAAGGGGCTGAACACTGAA. Translated: CAWSKGLNTE. The whole CDR3 sequence is CAWSKGLNTEAFF.

The table lists this clone with many counts. With the read ending 3 residues before the CDR3 end, the germline J gene is used to fill in that end. The V call is TRBV7-3, the J call TRBJ1-6; D may be TRBD1 (5 bases). This CDR3 is 14 amino acids long. The V and J ends lost 6 bases and 7 bases respectively, with 13 bases between them. CDR1 is SGHTA, CDR2 FQGTGA, per germline. This CDR3 reads CASSPVGGNSPLHF. The covered CDR3 bases are TGTGCCAGCAGTCCCGTGGGGGGGAATTCACCC. Full variable domain (rest looked up from reference TRBV7-3 and TRBJ1-6): GAGVSQTPSNKVTEKGKYVELRCDPISGHTALYWYRQSLGQGPEFLIYFQGTGAADDSGLPNDRFFAVRPEGSVSTLKIQRTERGDSAVYLCASSPVGGNSPLHFGNGTRLTVT.

This clone was seen many times. The CDR3 end lies 3 residues beyond the end of the read and is filled in from the germline J gene. The chain employs TRBV4-1 and TRBJ2-3; D is unclear. CDR3 size: 18 residues. CDR1 and CDR2 (germline): MGHRA, YSYEKL. Trimming left V 3 bases short and J 3 bases short, with 22 bases between. Here the CDR3 reads CASSQALRVRKPTDTQYF. Incomplete CDR3 DNA: TGCGCCAGCAGCCAGGCTCTCCGGGTACGCAAGCCGACAGATACG.

This clone appeared many times. The sequenced fragment ends 3 residues before the CDR3 boundary, so the rest is inferred from the germline J gene. The chain is built from TRBV28 and TRBJ1-5, with D perhaps TRBD1 (6 bases). The V end lost 9 bases, the J end lost 5 bases, and 11 bases lay between the germline ends. CDR3 length: 12 amino acids. Germline assignment: CDR1 MDHEN and CDR2 SYDVKM. The CDR3 region is CASGQSDQPQHF. The part of the CDR3 DNA that was read is TGTGCCAGTGGACAGTCCGATCAGCCC. The variable domain in full, completed from reference TRBV28 and TRBJ1-5, reads DVKVTQSSRYLVKRTGEKVFLECVQDMDHENMFWYRQDPGLGLRLIYFSYDVKMKEKGDIPEGYSVSREKKERFSLILESASTNQTSMYLCASGQSDQPQHFGDGTRLSIL.

This clone was detected many times. The read halts 3 residues ahead of the CDR3 end, with the missing end drawn from the germline J gene. The J gene is TRBJ1-2, the V gene TRBV5-1; the D gene is possibly TRBD1 (6 bases). The V end lost 1 base, the J end lost 2 bases, and 9 bases lay between the germline ends. CDR1 is SGHRS, CDR2 YFSETQ, per germline. The CDR3 is made up of 14 amino acids. The CDR3 sequence: CASSLTQGNYGYTF. The CDR3 bases that were read are TGCGCCAGCAGCTTGACCCAGGGGAACTATGGC.

This clone came up many times. The CDR3 extends 3 residues past the end of the read, so its final part is completed from the germline J gene. The J gene is TRBJ2-4, the V gene TRBV18, with 7 bases identical to TRBD1. CDR3 length: 13 residues. Germline CDR1 and CDR2: KGHSH and LQKENI. The CDR3 sequence: CASSPPSQGIQYF. Partial CDR3 DNA: TGTGCCAGCTCACCACCGTCACAGGGGATT.

This clone was picked up many times. The CDR3 extends 3 residues past the end of the read, so its final part is completed from the germline J gene. The V call is TRBV18, the J call TRBJ2-3; D is unresolved. Trimming left V 1 base short and J 6 bases short, with 14 bases between. The CDR3 runs to 15 residues. Germline V gene lookup returns CDR1 KGHSH and CDR2 LQKENI. CDR3 bases read: TGTGCCAGCTCACCACGGGCTGCTGGCCCGGATACG. Its translation is CASSPRAAGPDT. The whole CDR3 reads CASSPRAAGPDTQYF.

This clone showed up many times. The read terminates 3 residues before the CDR3 end, so the remaining end is supplied by the germline J gene. The V call is TRBV6-2 or TRBV6-3, the J call TRBJ2-2, with D hard to call. The V gene's germline CDR1 is MNHEY and CDR2 SVGEGT. The CDR3 loop spans 13 amino acids. V was shortened by 6 bases and J by 5 bases, with 10 bases between the two germline ends. The CDR3 loop reads CASRADWTGELFF. The DNA read from the CDR3 is TGTGCCAGCAGGGCAGACTGGACCGGGGAG.

As regards this clone: The read terminates 3 residues before the CDR3 end, so the remaining end is supplied by the germline J gene. This rearrangement joins TRBV2 to TRBJ1-2, with 7 bases fitting TRBD1. CDR1 is SNHLY and CDR2 is FYNNEI in the germline V gene. J lost 7 bases, V lost 0 bases, and 11 bases had no gene match. There are 16 residues in the CDR3. The part of the CDR3 DNA that was read is TGTGCCAGCAGTGAAGCGCTAAGAGACAGGGCATCTGGC. Its translation: CASSEALRDRASG. The CDR3, in full, reads CASSEALRDRASGYTF.

This clone was counted at least ten times. The sequenced fragment ends 3 residues before the CDR3 boundary, so the rest is inferred from the germline J gene. The genes are TRBV5-1 and TRBJ2-5, with D hard to call. The V gene's germline CDR1 is SGHRS and CDR2 YFSETQ. The CDR3 length is 14 residues. Trimming removed 1 base at V and 4 bases at J, with 11 bases between. CDR3 protein: CASSLSGLRETQYF. Partial CDR3 DNA: TGCGCCAGCAGCTTGTCAGGTTTAAGAGAGACC.

This clone was observed at least ten times. The read falls 3 residues short of the CDR3 end, and the missing part is taken from the germline J gene. The rearrangement joins TRBV18 to TRBJ1-6; TRBD1 matches at 7 bases. The CDR3 sequence is 16 residues long. Germline trimming cut 2 bases from V and 7 bases from J; bases unmatched to any gene: 8. Germline assignment: CDR1 KGHSH and CDR2 LQKENI. Partial CDR3 DNA: TGTGCCAGCTCACCAATCAGGGGGACAGAAAATTCACCC. Translated, it gives CASSPIRGTENSP. The whole CDR3 region reads CASSPIRGTENSPLHF.

This clone was seen repeatedly, ten times or more. The CDR3 DNA, read in part, is TGTGCCAGCAGGGCCACAGCCGCCGAAGTGCCC. Translating it yields CASRATAAEVP. In full, the CDR3 is CASRATAAEVPQHF. This chain connects TRBV2 to TRBJ1-5; D uncertain. Sequencing ends 3 residues short of the CDR3 end; the germline J gene provides the rest. Trimming left V 6 bases short and J 9 bases short, with 18 bases between. Germline V gene data show CDR1 as SNHLY and CDR2 as FYNNEI. The CDR3 contains 14 residues.

This clone was counted many times. Read data end 3 residues before the CDR3 end; the end is taken from the germline J gene. The chain uses TRBV20-1 and TRBJ2-7, with D possibly TRBD1 on 6 matching bases. In germline, CDR1 is DFQATT, CDR2 SNEGSKA (reference sequence). The CDR3 has 14 residues. Between the trimmed V and J ends, which lost 5 bases and 4 bases, there was a span of 18 bases. The CDR3 protein is CSASNPGHTYEQYF. The covered CDR3 bases are TGCAGTGCTTCTAACCCGGGACACACATACGAG.

This clone was seen ten or more times. The observed sequence ends 3 residues before the CDR3 terminus, with the missing tail filled in from the germline J gene. The chain uses TRBV7-9 and TRBJ2-5; no reliable D call. The germline V and J ends were trimmed by 4 bases and 4 bases, with 13 bases remaining between them. The CDR3 contains 14 residues. Germline CDR1 SEHNR, CDR2 FQNEAQ (reference sequence). CDR3 DNA (partial): TGTGCCAGCAGCTCCACGGGTACACTAGAGACC. Protein product: CASSSTGTLET. The CDR3 in its entirety is CASSSTGTLETQYF.

Many counts were recorded for this clone. The read ends 3 residues early relative to the CDR3; the germline J gene fills the gap. The genes are TRBV11-2 and TRBJ1-1, with 7 bases fitting TRBD1. J gave up 1 base and V 1 base, and 3 bases lay outside the gene matches. This CDR3 is 15 amino acids long. Germline V gives CDR1 SGHAT, CDR2 FQNNGV. The DNA read from the CDR3 is TGTGCCAGCAGCTTAGTAGGGGGCTGGAACACTGAA. It codes for CASSLVGGWNTE. The entire CDR3 protein reads CASSLVGGWNTEAFF.

This clone was counted many times. The sequenced part of the CDR3 DNA is TGCGCCAGCAGCCCCCGTAGCGGGGGGCAAGAGACC. This sequence encodes CASSPRSGGQET. The entire CDR3 protein is CASSPRSGGQETQYF. The chain carries TRBV5-1 and TRBJ2-5, with TRBD2 identical over 10 bases. Read sequence stops 3 residues before the CDR3 end, and the germline J gene provides the missing end. Per germline, CDR1 SGHRS and CDR2 YFSETQ. Trimming took 4 bases from V and 2 from J; bases not matched to a gene: 5. This CDR3 is built from 15 residues.

This clone was found many times. The read ends 3 residues shy of where the CDR3 ends; the end is completed using the germline J gene. The rearrangement uses TRBV10-1 and TRBJ2-7; D might be TRBD1 (5 bases). CDR3 length: 13 amino acids. Trimming removed 7 bases at V and 4 bases at J, with 14 bases between. The germline V gene encodes CDR1 WNHNN and CDR2 SYGVQD (reference sequence). The sequenced part of the CDR3 DNA is TGCGCCAGCACAGAGACAGCACCTTACGAG. It encodes CASTETAPYE. The whole CDR3 region reads CASTETAPYEQYF.

This clone appeared many times. The read terminates 3 residues before the CDR3 end, so the remaining end is supplied by the germline J gene. This sequence joins TRBV10-1 and TRBJ2-1, with D hard to call. The CDR3 is 13 residues long. Per the germline V gene, CDR1 is WNHNN and CDR2 is SYGVQD (reference sequence). With 4 bases removed from V and 7 bases from J, the gap between germline ends came to 11 bases. The CDR3 reads CASSVASPNEQFF. The covered CDR3 bases are TGCGCCAGCAGTGTGGCCAGTCCGAATGAG.

This clone was detected many times. The CDR3 end lies 3 residues beyond the end of the read and is filled in from the germline J gene. The chain employs TRBV2 and TRBJ1-3; 9 bases are a match to TRBD1. The CDR3 extends over 15 amino acids. V was clipped by 5 bases and J by 4 bases; unmatched bases: 6. Germline values: CDR1 SNHLY, CDR2 FYNNEI. The CDR3 bases that were read are TGTGCCAGCAGTTCACAGGGGGCTAAAGGAAACACC. It specifies CASSSQGAKGNT. The complete CDR3 protein is CASSSQGAKGNTIYF.

Many counts were recorded for this clone. The sequenced fragment ends 3 residues before the CDR3 boundary, so the rest is inferred from the germline J gene. The chain combines TRBV9 with TRBJ2-3, with 9 bases aligning to TRBD2. The V and J ends lost 4 bases and 1 base, in that order; junction bases with no gene match: 7. Per the germline V gene, CDR1 is SGDLS and CDR2 is YYNGEE. This CDR3 comprises 16 residues. The sequenced part of the CDR3 DNA is TGTGCCAGCAGCCCCACTCGACTAGCGGGCACAGATACG. Amino acid sequence: CASSPTRLAGTDT. The CDR3 as a whole reads CASSPTRLAGTDTQYF. The whole variable domain, remainder taken from reference TRBV9 and TRBJ2-3, is DSGVTQTPKHLITATGQRVTLRCSPRSGDLSVYWYQQSLDQGLQFLIQYYNGEERAKGNILERFSAQQFPDLHSELNLSSLELGDSALYFCASSPTRLAGTDTQYFGPGTRLTVL.

There are many counts of this clone. The sequenced fragment ends 3 residues before the CDR3 boundary, so the rest is inferred from the germline J gene. The V and J genes are TRBV28 and TRBJ2-3, with 10 bases fitting TRBD2. V shed 6 bases and J 4 bases; nucleotides not matched to a gene: 7. Per the germline V gene, CDR1 is MDHEN and CDR2 is SYDVKM. This CDR3 has 15 residues. CDR3 amino acids: CASSPHSGRPDTQYF. The CDR3 bases that were read are TGTGCCAGCAGCCCCCATAGCGGGAGGCCAGATACG.

This clone was seen repeatedly, ten times or more. The read terminates 3 residues before the CDR3 end, so the remaining end is supplied by the germline J gene. This chain links TRBV20-1 with TRBJ2-4; 8 nucleotides agree with TRBD1. J gave up 3 bases and V 5 bases, and 9 bases lay outside the gene matches. The germline CDR1 and CDR2 sequences are DFQATT and SNEGSKA (reference sequence). The CDR3 runs 15 residues. The CDR3 sequence is CSAPTGARGKNIQYF. The CDR3 bases that were read are TGCAGTGCTCCGACAGGGGCTAGGGGCAAAAACATT.

Points on this clone: Read sequence stops 3 residues before the CDR3 end, and the germline J gene provides the missing end. This chain links TRBV5-8 with TRBJ1-1; D is unresolved. Germline CDR1 SGHTS, CDR2 YDEGEE. Deletions cut 2 bases from V and 1 base from J, with 3 bases between. This CDR3 region has 12 residues. Incomplete CDR3 DNA: TGTGCCAGCAGCTTCTGGAACACTGAA. It encodes CASSFWNTE. The CDR3 in full is CASSFWNTEAFF.

This clone was picked up many times. The read halts 3 residues ahead of the CDR3 end, with the missing end drawn from the germline J gene. The rearrangement uses TRBV5-1 and TRBJ1-1; 7 bases line up with TRBD1. The CDR3 runs 13 residues. Germline V gene lookup returns CDR1 SGHRS and CDR2 YFSETQ. V dropped 2 bases and J dropped 4; count of bases not matched to a gene: 2. CDR3 DNA, as far as it was read: TGCGCCAGCAGCTTTGAGGGGGCCACTGAA. This encodes CASSFEGATE. The entire CDR3 reads CASSFEGATEAFF.

This clone was observed at least ten times. Coverage ceases 3 residues before the CDR3 finishes, and the germline J gene fills in the end. This chain joins TRBV14 and TRBJ2-1; 12 bases fit TRBD2. Per germline, CDR1 SGHDN and CDR2 FVKESK. The CDR3 is made up of 15 amino acids. V lost 4 bases and J lost 5; bases outside the gene matches: 3. The CDR3 spells CASSLLAGGNNEQFF. The CDR3 DNA, read in part, is TGTGCCAGCAGCCTACTAGCGGGGGGAAACAATGAG.

Many counts were recorded for this clone. The read gets to within 3 residues of the CDR3 end, and the germline J gene fills in the rest. This sequence joins TRBV7-8 and TRBJ1-1; 7 bases align to TRBD1. This CDR3 is 15 amino acids long. Germline V gives CDR1 SGHVS, CDR2 FQNEAQ. Unmatched junction bases numbered 5, after V lost 1 base and J lost 3 bases. The CDR3 protein is CASSLGRQGDTEAFF. The covered CDR3 bases are TGTGCCAGCAGCTTAGGGCGACAGGGTGACACTGAA.

This clone was observed at least ten times. From the germline J gene comes the end of the CDR3, since the read stops 3 residues before it. The V and J genes are TRBV7-9 and TRBJ2-1; perhaps TRBD2 as D (5 bases). The CDR3 consists of 13 residues. Trimming stripped 6 bases from V and 6 bases from J, with 12 bases between. Germline V gene sequence: CDR1 SEHNR, CDR2 FQNEAQ (reference sequence). The CDR3 bases that were read are TGTGCCAGCAGAAAGAGCGGTATCAATGAG. This codes for CASRKSGINE. The entire CDR3 is CASRKSGINEQFF.

This clone was seen repeatedly, ten times or more. Sequencing ends 3 residues short of the CDR3 end; the germline J gene provides the rest. The chain has TRBV7-3 and TRBJ2-2, with D possibly matching TRBD2 (5 bases). Trimming took 1 base from V and 6 from J, leaving 12 bases between them. The germline V gene encodes CDR1 SGHTA and CDR2 FQGTGA. This CDR3 comprises 15 residues. This CDR3 reads CASSLRQAGAGELFF. Incomplete CDR3 DNA: TGTGCCAGCAGCTTAAGGCAAGCCGGGGCCGGGGAG.

About this clone itself: The sequence runs out 3 residues before the end of the CDR3; the remainder is reconstructed from the germline J gene. The chain employs TRBV18 and TRBJ2-5, with 9 bases matching TRBD1. The CDR3 contains 16 residues. Germline V gives CDR1 KGHSH, CDR2 LQKENI. V shed 1 base, J shed 1 base, and the junction held 4 bases outside the gene matches. CDR3 DNA, as far as it was read: TGTGCCAGCTCACCACGCCGGGACAGGGTCCAAGAGACC. Translation: CASSPRRDRVQET. The entire CDR3 sequence reads CASSPRRDRVQETQYF.

This clone was observed at least ten times. The read falls 3 residues short of the CDR3 end, and the missing part is taken from the germline J gene. The V call is TRBV29-1, the J call TRBJ2-1; a weak D match, TRBD1 (5 bases). This CDR3 spans 13 amino acids. Trimming left V 2 bases short and J 7 bases short, with 12 bases between. CDR1 and CDR2 from the germline V gene are SQVTM and ANQGSEA. This CDR3 is CSVEFSGRNEQFF. The CDR3 bases that were read are TGCAGCGTTGAATTTTCAGGGCGGAATGAG.